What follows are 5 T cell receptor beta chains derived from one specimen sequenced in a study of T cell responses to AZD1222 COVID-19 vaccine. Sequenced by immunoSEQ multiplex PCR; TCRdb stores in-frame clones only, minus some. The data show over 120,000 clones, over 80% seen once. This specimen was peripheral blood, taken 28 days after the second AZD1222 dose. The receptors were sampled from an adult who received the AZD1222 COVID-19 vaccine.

CDR3 in amino acids: CASSQVFLSGEQYF. Written as DNA, the CDR3 is TGCGCCAGCAGCCAGGTCTTTTTAAGTGGCGAGCAGTACTTC. This sequence joins TRBV4-3 and TRBJ2-7; D is unclear. V lost 3 bases, J lost 6 bases, and 15 bases lay in between. The CDR3 covers 14 residues. Germline V gives CDR1 LGHNA, CDR2 YSLEER.

CDR3 protein: CASSFVGAMTSEQYF. DNA for the CDR3: TGTGCCAGCAGTTTCGTCGGGGCCATGACTAGCGAGCAGTACTTC. V gene TRBV7-9 combines with J gene TRBJ2-7, with D maybe TRBD2 (6 bases). V was trimmed by 6 bases and J by 6 bases, leaving 21 bases between them. This CDR3 is built from 15 residues. Germline V gene sequence: CDR1 SEHNR, CDR2 FQNEAQ (reference sequence). The full variable domain, rest sourced from reference TRBV7-9 and TRBJ2-7, is DTGVSQNPRHKITKRGQNVTFRCDPISEHNRLYWYRQTLGQGPEFLTYFQNEAQLEKSRLLSDRFSAERPKGSFSTLEIQRTEQGDSAMYLCASSFVGAMTSEQYFGPGTRLTVT.

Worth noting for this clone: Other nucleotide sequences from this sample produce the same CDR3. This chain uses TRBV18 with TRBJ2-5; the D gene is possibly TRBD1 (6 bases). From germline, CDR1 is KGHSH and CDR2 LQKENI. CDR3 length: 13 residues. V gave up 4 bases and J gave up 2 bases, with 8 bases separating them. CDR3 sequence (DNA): TGTGCCAGCTCACGGGACATACAAGAGACCCAGTACTTC. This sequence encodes CASSRDIQETQYF.

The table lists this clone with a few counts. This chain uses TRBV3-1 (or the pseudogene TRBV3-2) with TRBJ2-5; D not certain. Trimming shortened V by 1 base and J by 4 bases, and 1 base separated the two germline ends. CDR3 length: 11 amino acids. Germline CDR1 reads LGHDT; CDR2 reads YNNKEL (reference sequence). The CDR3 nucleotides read TGTGCCAGCAGCCAAGTAGAGACCCAGTACTTC. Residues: CASSQVETQYF.

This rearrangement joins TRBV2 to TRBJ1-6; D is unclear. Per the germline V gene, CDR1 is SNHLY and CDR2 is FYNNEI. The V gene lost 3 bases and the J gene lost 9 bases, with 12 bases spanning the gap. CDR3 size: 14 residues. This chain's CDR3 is CASSEPTMGSPLHF. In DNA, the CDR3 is TGTGCCAGCAGTGAGCCCACGATGGGTTCACCCCTCCACTTT.